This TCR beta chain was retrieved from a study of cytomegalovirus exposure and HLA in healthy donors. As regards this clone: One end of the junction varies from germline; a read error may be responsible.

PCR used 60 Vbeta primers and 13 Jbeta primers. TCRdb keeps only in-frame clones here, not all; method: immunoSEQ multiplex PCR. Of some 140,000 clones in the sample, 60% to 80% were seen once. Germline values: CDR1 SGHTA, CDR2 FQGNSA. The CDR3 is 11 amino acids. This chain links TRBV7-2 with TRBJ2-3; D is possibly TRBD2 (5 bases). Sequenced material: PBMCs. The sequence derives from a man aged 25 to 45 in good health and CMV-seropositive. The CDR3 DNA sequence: TGTGCCAGCAGCTTAGACGGGGTGGGTGTATTT. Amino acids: CASSLDGVGVF.